This record covers a single T cell receptor beta chain. Its cognate antigen is unknown. These data originate in a study of cytomegalovirus exposure and HLA in healthy donors. Study results and limitations: 87-base-pair reads could not separate some V segments, including TRBV6-2 and TRBV6-3. Cytomegalovirus status was reportedly diagnosed by the classifier with high specificity and sensitivity. Most TCRs appeared rarely, but some public TCRs recurred in many donors.

The donors (healthy individuals) were bone marrow donors. CDR1 and CDR2 from the germline V gene are SGHNT and YYREEE (reference sequence). This CDR3 region has 14 residues. V lost 2 bases and J lost 5; bases outside the gene matches: 6. PCR employed 60 Vbeta and 13 Jbeta primers. Sequencing was performed with immunoSEQ multiplex PCR; in TCRdb, only in-frame clones are kept and a portion is missing. The table records about 100,000 clones, 76% of them present only once. The chain carries TRBV5-4 and TRBJ2-5; TRBD1 matches at 7 bases. Sequenced: PBMCs. The receptor was isolated from a woman aged 55-75 years in good health and CMV-seropositive. This CDR3 reads CASSFETGSETQYF. Written as DNA, the CDR3 is TGTGCCAGCAGCTTCGAGACAGGGTCTGAGACCCAGTACTTC.